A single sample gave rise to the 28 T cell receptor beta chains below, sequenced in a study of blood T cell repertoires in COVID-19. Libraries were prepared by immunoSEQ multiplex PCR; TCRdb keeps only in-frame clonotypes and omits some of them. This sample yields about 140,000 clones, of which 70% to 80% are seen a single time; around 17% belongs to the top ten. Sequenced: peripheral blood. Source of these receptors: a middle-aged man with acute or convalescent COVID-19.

The DNA of the CDR3 is TGTGCCAGCAAAAGGACAGGGATGACAGATACGCAGTATTTT. It translates to CASKRTGMTDTQYF. The chain recombines TRBV6-5 with TRBJ2-3; TRBD1 matches at 8 bases. The CDR3 is made up of 14 amino acids. V shed 7 bases and J 3 bases; nucleotides not matched to a gene: 6. Germline V gives CDR1 MNHEY, CDR2 SVGAGI.

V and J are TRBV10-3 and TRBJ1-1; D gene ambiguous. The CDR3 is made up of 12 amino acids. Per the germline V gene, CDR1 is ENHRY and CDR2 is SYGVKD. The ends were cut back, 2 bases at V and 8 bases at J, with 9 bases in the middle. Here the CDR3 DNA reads TGTGCCATCAGTGAGCGGGAAGGAGAAGCTTTCTTT. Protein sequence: CAISEREGEAFF.

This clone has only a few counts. CDR3 residues: CASSRDSTGGIQPQHF. The CDR3, as DNA: TGTGCCAGCAGCCGGGACAGTACAGGGGGCATTCAGCCCCAGCATTTT. The chain uses TRBV3-1 (or the pseudogene TRBV3-2) and TRBJ1-5; 9 bases map to TRBD1. Germline V gene lookup returns CDR1 LGHDT and CDR2 YNNKEL (reference sequence). With 4 bases clipped from V and 6 bases from J, the junction kept 10 bases outside the gene matches. The CDR3 consists of 16 residues.

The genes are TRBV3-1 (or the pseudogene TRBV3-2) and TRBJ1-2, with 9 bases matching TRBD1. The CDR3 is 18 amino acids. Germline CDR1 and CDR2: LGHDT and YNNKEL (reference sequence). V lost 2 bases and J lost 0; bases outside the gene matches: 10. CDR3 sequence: CASSQWLDRGPTNYGYTF. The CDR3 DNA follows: TGTGCCAGCAGCCAATGGTTGGACAGGGGTCCGACTAACTATGGCTACACCTTC.

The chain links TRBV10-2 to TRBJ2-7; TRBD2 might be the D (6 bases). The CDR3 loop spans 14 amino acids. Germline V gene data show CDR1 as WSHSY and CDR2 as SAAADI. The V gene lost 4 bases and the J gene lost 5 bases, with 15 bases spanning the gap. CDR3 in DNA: TGCGCCAGCAGTGGGAGGGGCCTCGCGAACGAGCAGTACGTC. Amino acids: CASSGRGLANEQYV.

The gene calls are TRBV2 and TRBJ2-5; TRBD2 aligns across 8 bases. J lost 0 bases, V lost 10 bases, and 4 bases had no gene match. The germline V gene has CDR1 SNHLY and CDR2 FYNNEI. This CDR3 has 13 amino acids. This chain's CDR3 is CAMQRGYQETQYF. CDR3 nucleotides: TGTGCCATGCAGCGGGGGTACCAAGAGACCCAGTACTTC.

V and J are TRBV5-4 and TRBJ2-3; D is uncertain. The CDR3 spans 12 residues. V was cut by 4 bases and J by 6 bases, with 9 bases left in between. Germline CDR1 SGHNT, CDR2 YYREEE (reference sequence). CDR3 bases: TGTGCCAGCAGCCCGGAGAGTGATACGCAGTATTTT. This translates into CASSPESDTQYF.

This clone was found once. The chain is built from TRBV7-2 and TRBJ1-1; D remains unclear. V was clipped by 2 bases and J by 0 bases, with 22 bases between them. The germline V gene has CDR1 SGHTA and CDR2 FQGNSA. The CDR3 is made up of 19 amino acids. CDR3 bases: TGTGCCAGCAGCTTAATTGGAGGCGTGGCGGGGTGGGTGAACACTGAAGCTTTCTTT. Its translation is CASSLIGGVAGWVNTEAFF. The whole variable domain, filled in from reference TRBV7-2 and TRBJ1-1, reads GAGVSQSPSNKVTEKGKDVELRCDPISGHTALYWYRQSLGQGLEFLIYFQGNSAPDKSGLPSDRFSAERTGGSVSTLTIQRTQQEDSAVYLCASSLIGGVAGWVNTEAFFGQGTRLTVV.

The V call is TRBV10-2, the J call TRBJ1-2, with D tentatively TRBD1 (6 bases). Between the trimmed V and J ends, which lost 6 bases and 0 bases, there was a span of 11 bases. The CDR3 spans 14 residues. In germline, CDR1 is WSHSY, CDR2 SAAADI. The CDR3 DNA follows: TGCGCCAGCAGGACACAGGGAACTAACTATGGCTACACCTTC. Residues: CASRTQGTNYGYTF.

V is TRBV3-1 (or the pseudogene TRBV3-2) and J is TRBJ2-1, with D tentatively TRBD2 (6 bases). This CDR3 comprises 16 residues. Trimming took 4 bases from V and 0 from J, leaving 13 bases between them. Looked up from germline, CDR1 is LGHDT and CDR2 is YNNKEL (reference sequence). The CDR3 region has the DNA TGTGCCAGCAGCCTCTGGGGGGAAAGCTCCTACAATGAGCAGTTCTTC. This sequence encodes CASSLWGESSYNEQFF.

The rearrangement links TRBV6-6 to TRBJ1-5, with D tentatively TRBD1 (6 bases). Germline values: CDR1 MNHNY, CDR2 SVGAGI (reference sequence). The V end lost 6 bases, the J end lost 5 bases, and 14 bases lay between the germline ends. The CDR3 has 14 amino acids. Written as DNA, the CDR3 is TGTGCCAGCAGACAGGGTTCGGAGCATCAGCCCCAGCATTTT. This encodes CASRQGSEHQPQHF.

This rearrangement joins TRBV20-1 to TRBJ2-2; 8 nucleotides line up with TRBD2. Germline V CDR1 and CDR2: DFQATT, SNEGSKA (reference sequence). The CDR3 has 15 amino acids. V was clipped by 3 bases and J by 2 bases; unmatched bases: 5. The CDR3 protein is CSASVAGGNTGELFF. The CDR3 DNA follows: TGCAGTGCTAGTGTGGCGGGGGGTAACACCGGGGAGCTGTTTTTT.

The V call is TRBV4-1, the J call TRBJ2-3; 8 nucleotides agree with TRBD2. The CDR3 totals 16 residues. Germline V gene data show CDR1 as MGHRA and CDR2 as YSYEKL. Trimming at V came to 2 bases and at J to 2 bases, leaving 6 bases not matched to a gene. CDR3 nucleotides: TGCGCCAGCAGCCAACCTCGGGGGGGGACCACAGATACGCAGTATTTT. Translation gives CASSQPRGGTTDTQYF.

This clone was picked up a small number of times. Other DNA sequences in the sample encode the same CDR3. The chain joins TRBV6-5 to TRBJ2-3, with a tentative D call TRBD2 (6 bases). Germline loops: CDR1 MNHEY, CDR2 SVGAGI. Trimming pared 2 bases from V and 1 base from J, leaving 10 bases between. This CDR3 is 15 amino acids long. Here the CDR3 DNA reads TGTGCCAGCAGTTACGGTGGCGGGGGCACAGATACGCAGTATTTT. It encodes CASSYGGGGTDTQYF.

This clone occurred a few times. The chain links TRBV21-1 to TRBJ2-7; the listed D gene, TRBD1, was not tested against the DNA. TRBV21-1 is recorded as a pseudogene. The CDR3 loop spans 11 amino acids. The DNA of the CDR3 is TGTGCCAGCAGTTCACAGTACGAGCAGTACTTC. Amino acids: CASSSQYEQYF.

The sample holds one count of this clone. In DNA, the CDR3 is TGTGCCATCAGATCCCAGGTGGGAGCCAGCACCGGGGAGCTGTTTTTT. Protein sequence: CAIRSQVGASTGELFF. V is TRBV10-3 and J is TRBJ2-2; D perhaps matches TRBD2 (5 bases). This CDR3 region has 16 residues. Germline V gene data show CDR1 as ENHRY and CDR2 as SYGVKD. V shed 6 bases and J shed 4 bases, with 18 bases lying between them.

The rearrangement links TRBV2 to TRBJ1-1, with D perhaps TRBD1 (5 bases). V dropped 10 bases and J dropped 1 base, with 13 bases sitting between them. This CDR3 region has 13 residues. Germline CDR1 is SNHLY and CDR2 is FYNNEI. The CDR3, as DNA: TGTGCCACCCAGACAGACTCGAACACTGAAGCTTTCTTT. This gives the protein CATQTDSNTEAFF.

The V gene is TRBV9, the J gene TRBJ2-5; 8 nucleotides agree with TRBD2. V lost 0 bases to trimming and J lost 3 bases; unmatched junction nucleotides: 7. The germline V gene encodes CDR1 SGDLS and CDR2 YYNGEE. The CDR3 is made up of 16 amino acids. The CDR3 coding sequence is TGTGCCAGCAGCGTAGCTGCGGGGGGTACCAAAGAGACCCAGTACTTC. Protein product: CASSVAAGGTKETQYF.

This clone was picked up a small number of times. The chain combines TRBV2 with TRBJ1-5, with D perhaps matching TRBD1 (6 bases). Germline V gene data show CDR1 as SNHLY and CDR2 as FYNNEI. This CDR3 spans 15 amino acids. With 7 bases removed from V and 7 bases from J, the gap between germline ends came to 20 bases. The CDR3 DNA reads TGTGCCAGCAAACCGGGACACCACCCAGGGCAGCCCCAGCATTTT. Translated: CASKPGHHPGQPQHF.

CDR3 sequence reads: CASRSTFREGSSPLHF. CDR3 in DNA: TGTGCCAGCAGATCGACATTCAGGGAGGGTAGTTCACCCCTCCACTTT. The chain combines TRBV27 with TRBJ1-6, with D perhaps matching TRBD1 (5 bases). The CDR3 sequence is 16 residues long. V lost 6 bases to trimming and J lost 9 bases, with 21 bases between them. CDR1 and CDR2 from the germline V gene are MNHEY and SMNVEV (reference sequence).

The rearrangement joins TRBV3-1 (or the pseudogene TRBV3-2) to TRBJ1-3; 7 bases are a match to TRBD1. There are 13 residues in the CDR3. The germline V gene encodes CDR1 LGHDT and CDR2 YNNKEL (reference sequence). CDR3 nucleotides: TGTGCATCACAGGGGTTCTCTGGAAACACCATATATTTT. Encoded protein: CASQGFSGNTIYF.

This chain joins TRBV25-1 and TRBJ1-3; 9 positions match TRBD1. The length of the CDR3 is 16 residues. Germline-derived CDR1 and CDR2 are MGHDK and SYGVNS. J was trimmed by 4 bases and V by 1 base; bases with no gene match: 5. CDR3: CASSELDRGGGNTIYF. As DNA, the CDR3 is TGTGCCAGCAGTGAATTGGACAGGGGAGGCGGAAACACCATATATTTT.

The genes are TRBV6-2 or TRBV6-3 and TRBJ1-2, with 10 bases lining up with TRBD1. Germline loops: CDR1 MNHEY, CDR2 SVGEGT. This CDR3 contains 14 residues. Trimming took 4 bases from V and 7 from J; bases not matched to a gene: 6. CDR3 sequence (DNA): TGTGCCAGCAGTTGGAGACAGGGGGCTGGTGGCTACACCTTC. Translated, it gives CASSWRQGAGGYTF.

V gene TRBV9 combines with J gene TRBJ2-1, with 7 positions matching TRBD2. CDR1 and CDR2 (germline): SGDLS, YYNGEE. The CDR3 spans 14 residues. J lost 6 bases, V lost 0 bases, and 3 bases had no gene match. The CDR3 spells CASSVVTGGNEQFF. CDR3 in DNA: TGTGCCAGCAGCGTAGTTACGGGAGGCAATGAGCAGTTCTTC.

This chain's CDR3 is CASSLAPGLNQPQHF. CDR3 in DNA: TGTGCCAGCAGCTTAGCGCCGGGATTAAATCAGCCCCAGCATTTT. V gene TRBV7-8 combines with J gene TRBJ1-5; D uncertain. Germline assignment: CDR1 SGHVS and CDR2 FQNEAQ. The CDR3 covers 15 residues. The V end was cut by 0 bases, the J end by 4 bases, with 10 bases between.

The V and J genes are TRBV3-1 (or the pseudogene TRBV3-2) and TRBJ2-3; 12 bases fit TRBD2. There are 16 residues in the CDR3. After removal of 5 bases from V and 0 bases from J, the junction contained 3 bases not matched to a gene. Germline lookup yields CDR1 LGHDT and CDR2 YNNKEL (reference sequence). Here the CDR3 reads CASSSTSGGSTDTQYF. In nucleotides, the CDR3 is TGTGCCAGCAGCTCGACTAGCGGGGGCAGCACAGATACGCAGTATTTT.

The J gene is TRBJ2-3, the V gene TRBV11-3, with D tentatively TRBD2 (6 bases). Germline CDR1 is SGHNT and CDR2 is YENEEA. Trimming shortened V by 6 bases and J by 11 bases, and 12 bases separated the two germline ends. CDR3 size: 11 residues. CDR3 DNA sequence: TGTGCCAGCAGTCGGGGGTTGGGGCAGTATTTT. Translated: CASSRGLGQYF.

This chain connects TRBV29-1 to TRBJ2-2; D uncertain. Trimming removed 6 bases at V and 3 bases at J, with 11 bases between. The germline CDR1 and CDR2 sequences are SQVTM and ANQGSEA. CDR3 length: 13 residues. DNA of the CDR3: TGCAGCGTGGTCAAAACTTACACCGGGGAGCTGTTTTTT. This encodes CSVVKTYTGELFF.